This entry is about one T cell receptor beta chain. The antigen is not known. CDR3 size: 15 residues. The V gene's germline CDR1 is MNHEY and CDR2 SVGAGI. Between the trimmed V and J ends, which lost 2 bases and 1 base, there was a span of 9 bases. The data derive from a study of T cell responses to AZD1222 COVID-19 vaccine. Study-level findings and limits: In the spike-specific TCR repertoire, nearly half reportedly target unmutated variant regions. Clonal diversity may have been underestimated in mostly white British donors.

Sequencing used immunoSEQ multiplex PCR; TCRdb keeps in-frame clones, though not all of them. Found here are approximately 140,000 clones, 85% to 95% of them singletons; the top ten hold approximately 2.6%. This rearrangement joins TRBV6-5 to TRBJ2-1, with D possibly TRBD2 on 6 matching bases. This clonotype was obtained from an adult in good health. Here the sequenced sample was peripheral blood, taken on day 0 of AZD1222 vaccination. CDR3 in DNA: TGTGCCAGCAGTTACGTCGGGGGATCCTACAATGAGCAGTTCTTC. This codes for CASSYVGGSYNEQFF.